These T cell receptor beta chains were read from a single sample in a study of CD8+ T cells in alopecia areata. Libraries were prepared by immunoSEQ multiplex PCR; TCRdb keeps only in-frame clonotypes and omits some of them. The sample consists of about 180,000 clones, approximately 50% of them appearing once. Material: CD8+ T cells sorted from blood, obtained at roughly week 52, from a patient treated with tofacitinib. These receptors were taken from a human donor with alopecia areata. Each CDR3 is given with its conserved first and last residue. The D gene is left open where the match is weak. Only part of the rows carry a size: once, few, many, or a class if the clone is expanded.

j_call clone_size d_call v_call cdr3_nt cdr3_aa
TRBJ1-2 - - TRBV4-1 TGCGCCAGCAGCCAAGTAGGGCTCTATGGCTACACCTTC CASSQVGLYGYTF
TRBJ2-7 - TRBD1 TRBV30 TGTGCCTGGAGTGTGACAGGGGGCGGCGAGCAGTACTTC CAWSVTGGGEQYF
TRBJ1-3 once TRBD1 TRBV30 TGTGCCTGGGTGGACAGGGGGCTAGGAAACACCATATATTTT CAWVDRGLGNTIYF
TRBJ1-6 - - TRBV5-1 TGCGCCAGCAGCTTGGCCGGGGCTACCTATTCACCCCTCCACTTT CASSLAGATYSPLHF
TRBJ1-1 - - TRBV27 TGTGCCAGCAGTTTTAGTGCTCGGGGTGAAGCTTTCTTT CASSFSARGEAFF
TRBJ2-1 - TRBD2 TRBV11-2 TGTGCCAGCAGCTTAGACGGCGGGGGGGCCATTAATGAGCAGTTCTTC CASSLDGGGAINEQFF
TRBJ2-1 - - TRBV29-1 TGCAGCGCCTGGGAGTCCAATGAGCAGTTCTTC CSAWESNEQFF
TRBJ2-5 - TRBD1 TRBV4-3 TGCGCCAGCAGCCAAGAGGGGACAGGGGGCACAGAGACCCAGTACTTC CASSQEGTGGTETQYF
TRBJ2-5 - TRBD1 TRBV5-1 TGCGCCAGCAGCTGGGCAGGGACAGGGGGACAAGAGACCCAGTACTTC CASSWAGTGGQETQYF
TRBJ2-5 - TRBD2 TRBV27 TGTGCCAGCAGCGCCTGGGGAGCGGGGGCCGGGGAGACCCAGTACTTC CASSAWGAGAGETQYF
TRBJ1-5 - - TRBV30 TGTGCCTCCTCCTCCCGAGGAGGCAATCAGCCCCAGCATTTT CASSSRGGNQPQHF
TRBJ1-5 - - TRBV27 TGTGCCAGCAGTTTTTCCGGAAGCAATCAGCCCCAGCATTTT CASSFSGSNQPQHF
TRBJ1-2 - - TRBV2 TGTGCCAGCCGCTACAGGGCGTCAGTCTATGGCTACACCTTC CASRYRASVYGYTF
TRBJ1-2 - - TRBV27 TGTGCCAGCAGTTTATCACCAGATGGGAACTATGGCTACACCTTC CASSLSPDGNYGYTF
TRBJ1-1 once TRBD1 TRBV5-6 TGTGCCAGCAGTTTCCCTCAGGGGGGCACTGAAGCTTTCTTT CASSFPQGGTEAFF
TRBJ2-7 - TRBD1 TRBV14 TGTGCCAGCAGCCTGACAGGGGCCTCGTACGAGCAGTACTTC CASSLTGASYEQYF
TRBJ1-1 - - TRBV9 TGTGCCAGCAGCCTCGGAATGGAAACTGAAGCTTTCTTT CASSLGMETEAFF
TRBJ1-1 - - TRBV7-6 TGTGCCAGCAGCTTAGGTACTGAAGCTTTCTTT CASSLGTEAFF
TRBJ1-6 - - TRBV11-2 TGTGCCAGCAGTTTAGCCAGGGCCGATAATTCACCCCTCCACTTT CASSLARADNSPLHF
TRBJ1-2 - - TRBV5-1 TGCGCCAGCAGCCAACGAGGAGGGCCCAACTATGGCTACACCTTC CASSQRGGPNYGYTF
TRBJ2-2 - - TRBV30 TGTGCCTGGCAAAGATACCGCGGGGAGCTGTTTTTT CAWQRYRGELFF
TRBJ1-1 - - TRBV7-9 TGTGCCAGCAGCTTTGACACAGCGGGACACACTGAAGCTTTCTTT CASSFDTAGHTEAFF